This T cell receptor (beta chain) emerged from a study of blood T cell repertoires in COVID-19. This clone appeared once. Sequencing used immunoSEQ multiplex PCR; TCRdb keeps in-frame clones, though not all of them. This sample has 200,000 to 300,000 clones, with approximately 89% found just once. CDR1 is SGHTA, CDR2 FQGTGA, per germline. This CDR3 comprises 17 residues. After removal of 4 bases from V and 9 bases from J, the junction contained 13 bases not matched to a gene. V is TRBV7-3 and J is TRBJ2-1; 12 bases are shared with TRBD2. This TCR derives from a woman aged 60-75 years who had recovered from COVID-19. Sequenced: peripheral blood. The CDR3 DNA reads TGTGCCAGCAGCTCTAAAACTAGCGGGGGGCCGCCCCCTGAGCAGTTCTTC. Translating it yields CASSSKTSGGPPPEQFF.